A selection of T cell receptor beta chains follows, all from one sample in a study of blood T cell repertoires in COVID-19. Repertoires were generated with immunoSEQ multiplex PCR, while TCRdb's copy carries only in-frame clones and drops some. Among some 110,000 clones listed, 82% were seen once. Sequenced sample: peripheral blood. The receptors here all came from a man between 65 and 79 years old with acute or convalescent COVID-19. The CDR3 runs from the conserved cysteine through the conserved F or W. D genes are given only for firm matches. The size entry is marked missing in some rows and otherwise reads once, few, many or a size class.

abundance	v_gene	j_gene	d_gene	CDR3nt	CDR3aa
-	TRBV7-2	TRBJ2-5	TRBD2	TGTGCCAGCAGCTTATTGTTTGGGACTAGCGGAGAGACCCAGTACTTC	CASSLLFGTSGETQYF
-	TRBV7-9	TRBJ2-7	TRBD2	TGTGCCAGCAGCCTCCTAGCGGGAGGGGTCGAGCAGTACTTC	CASSLLAGGVEQYF
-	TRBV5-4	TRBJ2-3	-	TGTGCCAGCAGCGCCACAGGTGGCTCAGATACGCAGTATTTT	CASSATGGSDTQYF
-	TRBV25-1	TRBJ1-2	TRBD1	TGTGCCAGCAGTGAACCGGGGACAGGGGGGAATGGCTACACCTTC	CASSEPGTGGNGYTF
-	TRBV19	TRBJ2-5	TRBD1	TGTGCCAGTAGCGGGACAGGGGTACAGACCCAGTACTTC	CASSGTGVQTQYF
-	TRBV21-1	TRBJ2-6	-	TGTGCCAGCAGCAAAGGAGGTAGACCGATTCGCCATCCAAAACCCTCTGGGGCCAACGTCCTGACTTTC	CASSKGGRPIRHPKPSGANVLTF
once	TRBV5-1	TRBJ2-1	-	TGCGCCAGCAGCGAACCAGGGAATGAGCAGTTCTTC	CASSEPGNEQFF
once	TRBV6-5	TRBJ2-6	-	TGTGCCAGCAGGAAAACCAGCTCTGGGGCCAACGTCCTGACTTTC	CASRKTSSGANVLTF
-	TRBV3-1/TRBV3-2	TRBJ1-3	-	TGTGCCAGCAGCCAAGGGCCTGGAAACACCATATATTTT	CASSQGPGNTIYF
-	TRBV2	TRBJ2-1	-	TGTGCCAGCAGTGAAACCGGCGGTGAGCAGTTCTTC	CASSETGGEQFF
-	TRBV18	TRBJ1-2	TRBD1	TGTGCCAGCTCAGGGGACAGGGCAACCTACTATGGCTACACCTTC	CASSGDRATYYGYTF
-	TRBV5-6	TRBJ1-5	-	TGTGCCAGCAGCTTTGGAGCTGGTCAGCCCCAGCATTTT	CASSFGAGQPQHF
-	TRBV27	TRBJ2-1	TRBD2	TGTGCCAGCAGTTCAACCGGGACTAGCGGGGTCTTAGAGCAGTTCTTC	CASSSTGTSGVLEQFF
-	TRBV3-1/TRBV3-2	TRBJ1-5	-	TGTGCCAGCAGCCAAGATGCACGGACTAATCAGCCCCAGCATTTT	CASSQDARTNQPQHF
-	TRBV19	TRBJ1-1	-	TGTGCCAGTAGTACAGGATACACTGAAGCTTTCTTT	CASSTGYTEAFF
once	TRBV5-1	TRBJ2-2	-	TGCGCCAGCAGCTCGGGGTTACAGGGTACCGGGGAGCTGTTTTTT	CASSSGLQGTGELFF
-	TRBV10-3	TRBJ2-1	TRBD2	TGTGCCATCAGACCGGGACTAGCGATAAACAATGAGCAGTTCTTC	CAIRPGLAINNEQFF
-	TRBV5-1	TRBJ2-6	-	TGCGCCAGCAGCTTGGCCTTGCAGGGCACTGGGGCCAACGTCCTGACTTTC	CASSLALQGTGANVLTF
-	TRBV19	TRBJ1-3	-	TGTGCCAGTAGTATCCAGGGAACAAACACCATATATTTT	CASSIQGTNTIYF
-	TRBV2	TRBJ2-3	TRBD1	TGTGCCAGCAGCCGGACAGGGGGGGACACAGATACGCAGTATTTT	CASSRTGGDTDTQYF
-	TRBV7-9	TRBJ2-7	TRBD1	TGTGCCAGCAGCACGGGACAGGGTTACGAGCAGTACTTC	CASSTGQGYEQYF